The rows below give T cell receptor beta chains drawn from one sample of a study of T cells in Graves' hyperthyroidism and ophthalmopathy. In TCRdb, the multiplex PCR reads were re-called with MiXCR into one record per CDR3 protein. The table shows about 570,000 distinct CDR3 sequences, with more than 45% occurring only once. Sequenced material: peripheral blood or thyroid tissue (not recorded which). These TCRs come from an adult woman with Graves' disease, either hyperthyroidism or ophthalmopathy (not recorded which). CDR3s leave out the opening cysteine and the closing phenylalanine or tryptophan. The order of the fields is V gene, CDR3 protein.

>TRBV6-6
ASREDRAVYEQH
>TRBV5-1
ASSEDTPWTEAF
>TRBV6-6
ASTREQTNQPQH
>TRBV19
ASSNDQGQPQH
>TRBV5-1
ASSIRGRRLEAQY
>TRBV7-9
ASSDRGRITEAF
>TRBV5-2
ASNLAGPLETQY
>TRBV12-3/TRBV12-4
ASSSPEGVYEQY
>TRBV20-1
SARGQGGYT
>TRBV2
ASSVIQGSGNTIY